This T cell receptor beta chain was identified in a study of CD8+CD57+ T cells in acquired aplastic anemia. Across the study: On average, sorted CD4+ and CD8+ cells gave 2.5 to 4 ug of DNA.

This CDR3 spans 14 amino acids. Trimming removed 5 bases at V and 6 bases at J, with 15 bases between. Germline values: CDR1 SNHLY, CDR2 FYNNEI. TCR beta VDJ combinations and CDR3 sequences were profiled from genomic DNA. TCRdb re-called the reads with MiXCR, one entry per CDR3 protein. In the table there are around 160,000 distinct CDR3 sequences, 45% to 55% of which are singletons. Patients chosen for sequencing had CD8+CD57+ cells that had expanded, as shown by flow cytometry. Each of the patients presented with severe acquired aplastic anemia. The receptor comes from a human donor with aplastic anemia. Material: sorted CD4+, CD8+, or CD8+CD57+ T cells (not recorded which) from PBMCs. The chain uses TRBV2 and TRBJ2-3; possibly TRBD1 or TRBD2 for D (5 bases each). The CDR3 region is CASSRPGTGDTQYF. In DNA form, the CDR3 reads TGTGCCAGCAGTCGCCCGGGGACGGGGGATACGCAGTATTTT.